This passage covers 18 T cell receptor beta chains from one sample sequenced in a study of T cell responses to AZD1222 COVID-19 vaccine. Only in-frame clones appear in the TCRdb table, and some are missing; sequencing was by immunoSEQ multiplex PCR. Counted here are around 180,000 clones, 88% occurring once; the ten biggest clones make up 20% to 30%. Sequences were derived from peripheral blood, sampled 28 days after the second AZD1222 dose. Every receptor here comes from an adult who received the AZD1222 COVID-19 vaccine.

The V and J genes are TRBV7-3 and TRBJ2-7; TRBD1 is a possible D gene (6 bases). The CDR3 sequence is 12 residues long. Trimming removed 7 bases from V and 7 bases from J, with 14 bases in between. CDR1 and CDR2 (germline): SGHTA, FQGTGA. CDR3 protein: CASIRTVREQYF. The CDR3 DNA sequence: TGTGCCAGCATCCGGACAGTTAGAGAGCAGTACTTC.

CDR3 amino acids: CASSLMQQDSPLHF. CDR3 nucleotides: TGCGCCAGCAGCTTGATGCAGCAGGATTCACCCCTCCACTTT. This chain connects TRBV5-1 to TRBJ1-6, with unresolved D. Germline CDR1 reads SGHRS; CDR2 reads YFSETQ. The V end was cut by 1 base, the J end by 8 bases, with 10 bases between. This CDR3 is 14 amino acids long.

V gene TRBV7-2 combines with J gene TRBJ2-1; D may be TRBD2 (5 bases). Germline V gives CDR1 SGHTA, CDR2 FQGNSA. V was pared by 3 bases and J by 5 bases, with 14 bases between. The CDR3 runs to 15 residues. This CDR3 is CASSFEGVLHNEQFF. The CDR3 DNA sequence: TGTGCCAGCAGCTTTGAGGGAGTTCTGCACAATGAGCAGTTCTTC.

This chain joins TRBV19 and TRBJ2-6, with 9 nucleotides matching TRBD1. The CDR3 spans 15 residues. Germline CDR1 reads LNHDA; CDR2 reads SQIVND (reference sequence). V shed 6 bases and J 2 bases; nucleotides not matched to a gene: 2. CDR3 sequence (DNA): TGTGCCAGTAGGAGACAGGGGGCTGGGGCCAACGTCCTGACTTTC. Protein sequence: CASRRQGAGANVLTF.

V gene TRBV28 combines with J gene TRBJ1-2; D remains unclear. Trimming pared 5 bases from V and 8 bases from J, leaving 9 bases between. Germline V gene lookup returns CDR1 MDHEN and CDR2 SYDVKM. There are 11 residues in the CDR3. For the CDR3, the DNA is TGTGCCAGCAGTCCCGGCGCGGGCTACACCTTC. The encoded protein is CASSPGAGYTF.

This clone showed up just once. The V gene is TRBV11-2, the J gene TRBJ1-5; D may be TRBD1 (5 bases). Trimming took 5 bases from V and 9 from J, leaving 14 bases between them. The CDR3 is made up of 13 amino acids. Germline V CDR1 and CDR2: SGHAT, FQNNGV. Written as DNA, the CDR3 is TGTGCCAGCAGCGCAGACCGGGGACGGCCCCAGCATTTT. Translating gives CASSADRGRPQHF.

The V and J genes are TRBV4-2 and TRBJ2-6; 7 bases line up with TRBD2. Germline V gene sequence: CDR1 LGHNA, CDR2 YNFKEQ. CDR3 length equals 15 residues. With V trimmed by 6 bases and J by 1 base, 3 bases remained unmatched. The CDR3 DNA reads as TGTGCCAGCAGATCCGGGGGGTCTGGGGCCAACGTCCTGACTTTC. Translated, it gives CASRSGGSGANVLTF.

This clone showed up just a few times. This chain joins TRBV9 and TRBJ2-2; D is uncertain. Between the trimmed V and J ends, which lost 3 bases and 1 base, there was a span of 4 bases. The CDR3 covers 13 residues. CDR1 and CDR2 from the germline V gene are SGDLS and YYNGEE. The CDR3 nucleotides are TGTGCCAGCAGCGCTCGGAACACCGGGGAGCTGTTTTTT. This encodes CASSARNTGELFF.

The chain joins TRBV5-1 to TRBJ2-3; 8 bases line up with TRBD1. The CDR3 is 14 residues long. J was trimmed by 4 bases and V by 4 bases; bases with no gene match: 5. Germline V gene sequence: CDR1 SGHRS, CDR2 YFSETQ. CDR3 in amino acids: CASSPGQVADTQYF. CDR3 nucleotide sequence: TGCGCCAGCAGCCCGGGACAGGTCGCAGATACGCAGTATTTT.

This sequence joins TRBV18 and TRBJ2-2, with D unclear. V lost 6 bases, J lost 2 bases, and 13 bases lay in between. This CDR3 comprises 15 residues. Germline CDR1 KGHSH, CDR2 LQKENI. CDR3 region: CASSPQESNTGELFF. CDR3 DNA sequence: TGTGCCAGCTCGCCCCAGGAAAGCAACACCGGGGAGCTGTTTTTT.

CDR3: CASSLGSDRDQPQHF. The CDR3 region has the DNA TGTGCCAGCAGCTTGGGCTCCGACAGGGACCAGCCCCAGCATTTT. The chain carries TRBV5-8 and TRBJ1-5; TRBD1 aligns across 7 bases. The V segment lost 0 bases and the J segment 7 bases; nucleotides outside the gene matches: 7. Germline CDR1 is SGHTS and CDR2 is YDEGEE. This CDR3 contains 15 residues.

This chain joins TRBV28 and TRBJ1-5; TRBD1 matches 8 bases. The CDR3 runs 17 residues. Looked up from germline, CDR1 is MDHEN and CDR2 is SYDVKM. V was clipped by 8 bases and J by 0 bases; unmatched bases: 12. CDR3 residues: CASARTGSFYSNQPQHF. The DNA for the CDR3 is TGTGCCAGCGCTCGGACAGGGTCTTTTTATAGCAATCAGCCCCAGCATTTT.

In this sample, this clone turned up once. This chain links TRBV5-1 with TRBJ2-5, with 8 bases matching TRBD1. Germline CDR1 reads SGHRS; CDR2 reads YFSETQ. With 0 bases clipped from V and 5 bases from J, the junction kept 0 bases outside the gene matches. This CDR3 contains 13 residues. This CDR3 reads CASSLDRGETQYF. In DNA form, the CDR3 reads TGCGCCAGCAGCTTGGACAGGGGGGAGACCCAGTACTTC.

This chain uses TRBV6-5 with TRBJ1-5, with 7 bases matching TRBD1. The CDR3 sequence is 16 residues long. Trimming took 4 bases from V and 3 from J; bases not matched to a gene: 9. The germline V gene encodes CDR1 MNHEY and CDR2 SVGAGI. The CDR3 nucleotides read TGTGCCAGCAGTTCCGAGAGACAGGGCGTCAATCAGCCCCAGCATTTT. The encoded protein is CASSSERQGVNQPQHF.

The V call is TRBV9, the J call TRBJ1-2; D gene uncertain. V dropped 0 bases and J dropped 4 bases, with 10 bases sitting between them. This CDR3 is built from 14 residues. The germline CDR1 and CDR2 sequences are SGDLS and YYNGEE. The CDR3 loop is CASSVAGRSYGYTF. DNA of the CDR3: TGTGCCAGCAGCGTAGCTGGGAGGAGCTATGGCTACACCTTC.

The V and J genes are TRBV24-1 and TRBJ1-5; 9 positions match TRBD1. V lost 2 bases, J lost 2 bases, and 6 bases stayed unmatched. The CDR3 has 17 residues. Germline V gene data show CDR1 as KGHDR and CDR2 as SFDVKD. CDR3 in amino acids: CATSDSQGALGNQPQHF. The DNA for the CDR3 is TGTGCCACCAGTGATTCACAGGGGGCGCTTGGCAATCAGCCCCAGCATTTT.

The chain combines TRBV29-1 with TRBJ2-1; D unresolved. Germline V lookup: CDR1 SQVTM, CDR2 ANQGSEA. The CDR3 extends over 14 amino acids. The V and J ends lost 4 bases and 0 bases respectively, with 10 bases between them. CDR3 nucleotides: TGCAGCGTTGGGCTCTCCGGCTCCTACAATGAGCAGTTCTTC. This codes for CSVGLSGSYNEQFF.

A note on this clone: Different DNA sequences within this sample yield the same CDR3. This rearrangement joins TRBV11-2 to TRBJ2-2; D is undetermined. The CDR3 has 15 residues. The ends were cut back, 1 base at V and 2 bases at J, with 8 bases in the middle. Per the germline V gene, CDR1 is SGHAT and CDR2 is FQNNGV. This CDR3 is CASSLVPGNTGELFF. In nucleotides, the CDR3 is TGTGCCAGCAGCTTAGTTCCCGGTAACACCGGGGAGCTGTTTTTT.